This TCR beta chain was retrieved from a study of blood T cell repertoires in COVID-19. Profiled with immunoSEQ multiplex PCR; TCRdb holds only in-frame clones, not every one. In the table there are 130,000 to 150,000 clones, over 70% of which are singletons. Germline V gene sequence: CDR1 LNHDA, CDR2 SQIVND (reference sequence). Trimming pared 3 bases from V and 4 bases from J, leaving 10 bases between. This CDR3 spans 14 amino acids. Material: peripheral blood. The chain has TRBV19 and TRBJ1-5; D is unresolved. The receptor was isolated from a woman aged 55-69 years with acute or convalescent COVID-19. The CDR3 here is CASSITPGNQPQHF. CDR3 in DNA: TGTGCCAGTAGTATTACCCCCGGGAATCAGCCCCAGCATTTT.